This T cell receptor beta chain was obtained from a study of siplizumab effects on memory and regulatory T cells. To note about this clone: Its antigen remains unknown.

Each sample contributed around 10^5 TCR templates to the assay. The repertoire was sequenced with immunoSEQ multiplex PCR; TCRdb's copy has only in-frame clones and lacks some. The sample includes more than 90,000 clones, about 93% of them seen just once. This CDR3 has 15 residues. Broader study findings: Naive T cells seemed more diverse than memory cells and seemed major alloresponse contributors.

Specimen: non-Treg CD4+ T cells sorted from blood. This chain links TRBV12-2 with TRBJ2-7; the table's TRBD1 call for D was not verified on the DNA. TRBV12-2 is marked as a pseudogene. The sequence derives from a human donor in good health. The CDR3 is CASRFKTGGPYEQYF. The CDR3 coding sequence is TGTGCAAGTCGCTTTAAGACAGGGGGTCCCTACGAGCAGTACTTC.